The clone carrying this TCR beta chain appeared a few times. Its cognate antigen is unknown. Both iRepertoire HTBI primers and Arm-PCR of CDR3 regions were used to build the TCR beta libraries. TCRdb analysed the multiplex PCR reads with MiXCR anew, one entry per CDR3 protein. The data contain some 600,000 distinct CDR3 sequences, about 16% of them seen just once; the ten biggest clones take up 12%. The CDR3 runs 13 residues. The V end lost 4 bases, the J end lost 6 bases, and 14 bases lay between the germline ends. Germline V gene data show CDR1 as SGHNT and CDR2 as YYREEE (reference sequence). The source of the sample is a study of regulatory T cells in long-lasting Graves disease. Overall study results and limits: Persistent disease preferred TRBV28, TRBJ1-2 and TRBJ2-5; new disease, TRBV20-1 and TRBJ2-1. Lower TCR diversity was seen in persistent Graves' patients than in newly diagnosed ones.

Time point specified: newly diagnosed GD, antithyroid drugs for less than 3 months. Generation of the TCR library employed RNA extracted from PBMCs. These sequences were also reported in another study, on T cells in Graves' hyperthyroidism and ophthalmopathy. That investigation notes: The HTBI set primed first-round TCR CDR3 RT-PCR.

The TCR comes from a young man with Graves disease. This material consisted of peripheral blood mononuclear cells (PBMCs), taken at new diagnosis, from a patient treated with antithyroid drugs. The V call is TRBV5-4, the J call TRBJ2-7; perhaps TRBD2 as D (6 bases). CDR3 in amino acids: CASSPTRFGEQYF. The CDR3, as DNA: TGTGCCAGCAGCCCGACTAGGTTCGGCGAGCAGTACTTC.